A selection of T cell receptor beta chains follows, all from one sample in a study of early T cells in non-severe SARS-CoV-2 infection. MiXCR, run by TCRdb on the 5' RACE reads, gives a single entry per CDR3 protein. The sample records over 25,000 distinct CDR3 sequences, around 5.9% being singletons. Material: whole blood. These receptors all come from an adult who was a healthcare worker with PCR-confirmed SARS-CoV-2 infection or an uninfected control (not recorded which). CDR3s leave out the opening cysteine and the closing phenylalanine or tryptophan. Fields, in order: V gene, J gene, clone size, CDR3 protein. Only some rows state a clone size, as once, few, many or a class for expanded clones.

>TRBV18|TRBJ1-1|many
ASSLSDTREAF
>TRBV6-6|TRBJ2-7|many
ASSEAGAGEQY
>TRBV7-9|TRBJ1-2|many
ASSLDGFQYGYT
>TRBV10-3|TRBJ1-5|many
AISEDSDQPQH
>TRBV12-2|TRBJ2-1|many
ASLRTPRASYNEQF
>TRBV6-7|TRBJ1-2|many
ASSYPGQGASYT
>TRBV29-1|TRBJ1-6|many
SVGRDRNSPLH
>TRBV29-1|TRBJ2-5|few
SVEVGTGVETQY
>TRBV5-1|TRBJ1-2|few
ASSSTNNYGYT
>TRBV11-2|TRBJ2-1|NA
ASSTGTSTYNEQF
>TRBV19|TRBJ2-2|NA
ASRHTTGELF
>TRBV6-4|TRBJ2-1|many
ASSDRSTGAGNEQF
>TRBV10-3|TRBJ2-3|many
AISESVVDTQY
>TRBV7-7|TRBJ2-3|few
ASSLKTYTDTQY
>TRBV10-3|TRBJ2-3|many
AIRGVTSTDTQY
>TRBV5-1|TRBJ2-5|few
ASSRTSGGEETQY
>TRBV28|TRBJ2-7|few
ASSRPPNSYEQY
>TRBV2|TRBJ2-7|few
ASRRGYSSEQY
>TRBV27|TRBJ2-1|many
ASSTRQGSNEQF
>TRBV19|TRBJ1-1|many
ASRDGNTEAF
>TRBV7-9|TRBJ2-3|many
ASSLKGDTQY
>TRBV6-2/TRBV6-3|TRBJ2-7|few
ASSTPGLASEQN
>TRBV7-9|TRBJ2-4|many
ASSLGGKNIQY
>TRBV7-6|TRBJ1-3|NA
TSSSGSGNTIY
>TRBV11-2|TRBJ1-2|many
ASSTGTGHGYT
>TRBV3-1|TRBJ2-7|large
ASSQAGASYEQY
>TRBV10-3|TRBJ2-5|many
AIRGSGLETQY
>TRBV12-3/TRBV12-4|TRBJ2-2|many
ASSPWTGLDGELF
>TRBV28|TRBJ2-7|many
ASTSSVGGTAYEQY
>TRBV7-9|TRBJ1-2|many
ASSLGTANYGYT
>TRBV3-1|TRBJ1-1|many
ASSQGGTGAEAF
>TRBV7-9|TRBJ2-3|few
ASSPRSGLAGIDTQY
>TRBV19|TRBJ2-3|many
ASSSVQISTDTQY
>TRBV7-3|TRBJ2-3|many
ASSLTSGGAIDTQY
>TRBV7-2|TRBJ2-3|NA
ASSSKAGATTDTQY
>TRBV11-2|TRBJ2-7|many
ASSPRTSGSYEQY
>TRBV20-1|TRBJ2-7|many
SARWSRTGFSYEQY
>TRBV6-6|TRBJ1-2|many
ASSPQQNYGYT
>TRBV6-1|TRBJ2-7|NA
AARLAGGQLSSYEQY
>TRBV25-1|TRBJ1-1|NA
ASSEASPPTEAF
>TRBV3-1|TRBJ2-7|many
ASSQGWAGPYEQY
>TRBV7-6|TRBJ2-5|few
ASSFGGTGLTQY
>TRBV7-8|TRBJ1-4|many
ASSLVVGRASEKLF
>TRBV20-1|TRBJ2-1|many
SAREGTRDNEQF
>TRBV5-1|TRBJ2-1|many
ASSLDRMDNEQF
>TRBV7-9|TRBJ2-7|many
ASSLGQPYEQY
>TRBV4-3|TRBJ1-6|many
ASSQDAQGTHSPLH
>TRBV6-1|TRBJ1-5|few
ASNQGHRGYQPQH
>TRBV5-4|TRBJ2-5|many
ASSLGDYGKETQY
>TRBV20-1|TRBJ2-6|many
SGTTGSGANVLT
>TRBV6-6|TRBJ1-2|many
ASRATYSNYGYT
>TRBV6-5|TRBJ2-5|many
ASSRQRGETQY
>TRBV7-2|TRBJ2-3|many
ASSLDFGSRTDTQY
>TRBV28|TRBJ1-1|NA
ASSPGAGALNTEAF
>TRBV19|TRBJ2-2|many
ASSPRVEVTGELF
>TRBV29-1|TRBJ2-4|NA
SALDGRLAKNIQY
>TRBV7-2|TRBJ2-5|many
ASSLEDGGTQY
>TRBV20-1|TRBJ2-1|NA
SARRPSGNNEQF
>TRBV12-3/TRBV12-4|TRBJ2-2|many
ASSPPGLSISNTGELF
>TRBV9|TRBJ1-6|NA
ASSERGQGSYNSPLH